This TCR beta chain appears in the sequencing data of a study of T-cell reconstitution after alpha-beta-depleted transplantation in children listed by TCRdb under 2016. In terms of the full investigation: Using TCR repertoire profiling, the study quantitatively followed how T-cell immune reconstitution unfolded in children after TCRalphabeta/CD19-depleted allogeneic hematopoietic cell transplantation.

Library method: PCR. Instrument used: Illumina HiSeq 2500. Molecular barcoding was employed in the preparation of TCR libraries, with unique molecular identifiers being used to normalize TCRbeta repertoire quantification. In TCRdb, the public reads were trimmed at Q25 with fastp and aligned with MiXCR, with productive beta chains retained. For every CDR3 protein sequence, its rows merge into one entry that carries the most common genes and DNA. For this sample there are roughly 500,000 distinct CDR3 sequences; over 25% appear just once. 2% to 2.5% of the sample rests with the top ten. The cysteine opens and the phenylalanine closes a CDR3 of 14 amino acids. The sequence is cut down to CDR3 DNA, 42 bases in frame from base 1. A distance of 11 bases separates the germline ends of V and J, which lose 2 bases and 3 bases respectively. CDR1 is given as SGHKS and CDR2 as YYEKEE, both from the germline V gene (reference sequence).

As for this clonotype: Its antigen has not been determined. Base-call qualities are not available, and no considerably larger clone is one nucleotide away.

Here the sequenced sample was PBMCs from the stem cell graft donor, taken from the stem cell graft. The sequence joins TRBV5-5 to TRBJ1-1; a confident D gene designation cannot be given. This receptor was obtained from a human donor who donated a stem cell graft to a child with aplastic anemia. The CDR3 protein is CASSFDAGYTEAFF. In nucleotide form, the sequence is TGTGCCAGCAGCTTCGATGCGGGCTACACTGAAGCTTTCTTT.